A selection of T cell receptor beta chains follows, all from one sample in a study of read filtering for tumor transcriptome and immune sequencing. TCRdb reprocessed the reads via MiXCR and lists one record per CDR3 protein. The table has more than 35,000 distinct CDR3 sequences, about 13% seen once. The specimen sequenced was a population of CD138-negative cells sorted from bone marrow. The origin of the receptors is a donor aged 40 or older with multiple myeloma. Both conserved end residues are part of each CDR3.

CASSPVQAGGPQHF	TRBV3-1
CATSNRQGGSTDTQYF	TRBV15
CATSRGTGTGQPQHF	TRBV15
CSVHVRGSEEETQYF	TRBV29-1
CSARDPSGHNEQFF	TRBV20-1
CSARPIAGEGQETQYF	TRBV20-1
CASSASGARQETQYF	TRBV5-1
CASSQEGDWTDTQYF	TRBV4-3
CASSPYGEANEKLFF	TRBV7-8
CASSQEGGLLAVGDTQYF	TRBV4-1
CASSPGTGSNQPQHF	TRBV7-2
CASSRGQGTKETQYF	TRBV4-1
CSGENNEQFF	TRBV29-1
CATSDSGGKNEQFF	TRBV24-1
CASTLPNHGTQYF	TRBV5-1
CASSHGLEMDEQYF	TRBV4-2
CAWSAPAGGAFRYGYTF	TRBV30
CAISESVTSGRRDEQFF	TRBV10-3
CASRGPSYEQYF	TRBV7-9
CASSLTTGNTDTQYF	TRBV5-1
CATSDERDSGQGGDTQYF	TRBV24-1
CASSRGTGEQYF	TRBV13
CASSLGRGNEQYF	TRBV11-2
CASSLEQGTDTQYF	TRBV5-1
CASSLLVSTGELFF	TRBV11-1
CASRETSSNEQFF	TRBV6-2/TRBV6-3
CASSLGIAQDTQYF	TRBV5-6
CASSLVTGGQPQRF	TRBV12-3/TRBV12-4
CASSPWTSGRNEQYF	TRBV5-4
CSAPRGSGTEAFF	TRBV29-1
CASSLVTGLDTQYF	TRBV7-9
CASSQGWAGGGTGTQYF	TRBV4-1
CAGGGEGTDTQYF	TRBV12-3/TRBV12-4
CASSHLDGRRYGYTF	TRBV3-1
CASSPAQTGAGANVLTF	TRBV5-1
CASSLAGLDEQYF	TRBV3-1
CSASPTNDNEQFF	TRBV20-1
CSVEPLTNTGELFF	TRBV29-1
CSVDLYPNTEAFF	TRBV29-1
CASSVGLHNEQFF	TRBV9
CASSERTSGSATQYF	TRBV7-2
CASSFRGGPLYEQYF	TRBV7-8
CASSSPGGGETQYF	TRBV28
CASRGGQGSNQPQHF	TRBV6-2/TRBV6-3
CSASPARTTDTQYF	TRBV20-1
CSAILRRDTDTQYF	TRBV20-1
CASSPGLAGVANEQFF	TRBV5-6
CASLETYEQYF	TRBV2
CSARNSQRGGDTQYF	TRBV20-1
CSASPTGVAWDEQFF	TRBV20-1
CAWSIGRLTGFLGNEQFF	TRBV30
CSAGEYGTGETYNEQFF	TRBV20-1
CASSQQRGSGHGFLKAFF	TRBV3-1
CASSVGGLGETQYF	TRBV9
CASRRGSYNEQFF	TRBV19
CASSPEGNGYNEQFF	TRBV7-6
CASSPSGVSSTDTQYF	TRBV7-2